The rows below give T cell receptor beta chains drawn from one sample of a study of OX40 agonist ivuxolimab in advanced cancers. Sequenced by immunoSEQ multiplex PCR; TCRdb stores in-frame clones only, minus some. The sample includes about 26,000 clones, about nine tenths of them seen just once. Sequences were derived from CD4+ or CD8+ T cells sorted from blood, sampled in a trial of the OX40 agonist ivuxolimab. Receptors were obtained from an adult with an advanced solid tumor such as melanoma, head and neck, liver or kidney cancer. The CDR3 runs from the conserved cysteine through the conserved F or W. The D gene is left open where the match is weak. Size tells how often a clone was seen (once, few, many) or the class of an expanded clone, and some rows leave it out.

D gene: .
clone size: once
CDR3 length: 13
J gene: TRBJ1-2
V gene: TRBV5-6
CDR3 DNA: .
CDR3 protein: CASSLKWGGGNTF

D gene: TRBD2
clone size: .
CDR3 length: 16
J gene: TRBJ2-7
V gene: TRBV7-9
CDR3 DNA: TGTGCCAGCAGCTACCTAGCGGGGCTTGGATCCGGCGAGCAGTACTTC
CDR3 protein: CASSYLAGLGSGEQYF

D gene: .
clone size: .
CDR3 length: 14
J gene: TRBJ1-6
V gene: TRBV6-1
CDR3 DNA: TGTGCCAGCAGCACCATGGGGGAAGTAGAAATCCTCCACTTT
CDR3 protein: CASSTMGEVEILHF

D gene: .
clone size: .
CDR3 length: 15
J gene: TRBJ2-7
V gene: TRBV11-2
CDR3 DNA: TGTGCCAGCAGCTTAATGGCAGGAGAGGGCTACGAGCAGTACTTC
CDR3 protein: CASSLMAGEGYEQYF

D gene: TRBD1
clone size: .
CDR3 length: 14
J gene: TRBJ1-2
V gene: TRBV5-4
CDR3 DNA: TGTGCCAGCAGCTTTCCTCAGGGGGCGAATGGCTACACCTTC
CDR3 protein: CASSFPQGANGYTF

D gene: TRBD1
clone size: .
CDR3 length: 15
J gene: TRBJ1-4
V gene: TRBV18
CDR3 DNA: TGTGCCAGCTCACTAAGCGGGACAGGCGATGAAAAACTGTTTTTT
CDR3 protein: CASSLSGTGDEKLFF

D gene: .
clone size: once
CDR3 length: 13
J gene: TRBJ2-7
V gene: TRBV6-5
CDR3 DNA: TGTGCCAGCAGTTACGGGGAAACCTACGAGCAGTACTTC
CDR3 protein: CASSYGETYEQYF

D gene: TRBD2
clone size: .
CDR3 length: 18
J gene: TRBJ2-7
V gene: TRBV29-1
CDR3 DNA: TGCAGCGTTGAAGACATGGGACTAGCGGGTGCCACCCCAGGGGAGCAGTACTTC
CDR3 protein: CSVEDMGLAGATPGEQYF

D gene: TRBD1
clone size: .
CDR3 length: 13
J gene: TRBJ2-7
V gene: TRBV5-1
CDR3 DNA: TGCGCCAGCAGCCTGGGGGACAGGGGCGAGCAGTACTTC
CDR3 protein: CASSLGDRGEQYF

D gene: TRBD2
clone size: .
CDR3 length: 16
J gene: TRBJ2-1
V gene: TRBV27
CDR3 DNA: TGTGCCAGCAGTTTACTGGGGACTAACAAGGTCCATGAGCAGTTCTTC
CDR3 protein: CASSLLGTNKVHEQFF

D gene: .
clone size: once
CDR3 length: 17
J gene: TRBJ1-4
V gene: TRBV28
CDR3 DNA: TGTGCCAGCAGTTCGACACAGGGAGGGGCAACTAATGAAAAACTGTTTTTT
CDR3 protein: CASSSTQGGATNEKLFF

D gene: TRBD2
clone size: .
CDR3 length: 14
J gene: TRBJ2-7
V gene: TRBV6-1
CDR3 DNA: TGTGCCAGCACCCGGGGGAGGGAGACCTACGAGCAGTACTTC
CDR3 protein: CASTRGRETYEQYF

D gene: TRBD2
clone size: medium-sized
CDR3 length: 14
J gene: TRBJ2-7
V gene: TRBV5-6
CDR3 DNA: TGTGCCAGCAGCTTTGGACTAGCGGCTTACGAGCAGTACTTC
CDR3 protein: CASSFGLAAYEQYF

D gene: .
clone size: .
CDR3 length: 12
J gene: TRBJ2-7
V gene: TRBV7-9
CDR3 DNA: TGTGCCAGCAGCTTAGAACTCTACGAGCAGTACTTC
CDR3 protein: CASSLELYEQYF

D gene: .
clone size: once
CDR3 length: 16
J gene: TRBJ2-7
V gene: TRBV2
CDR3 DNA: TGTGCCAGCAGGCCCCTATATTTGGGGCCCCCCTACGAGCAGTACTTC
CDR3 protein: CASRPLYLGPPYEQYF

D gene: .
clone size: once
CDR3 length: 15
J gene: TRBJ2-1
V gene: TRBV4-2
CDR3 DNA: TGTGCCAGCAGCCCACCTATTAGGACCTACAATGAGCAGTTCTTC
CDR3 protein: CASSPPIRTYNEQFF

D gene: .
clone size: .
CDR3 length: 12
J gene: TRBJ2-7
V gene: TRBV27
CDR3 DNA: TGTGCCAGCAGTTCCAGGGCCTACGAGCAGTACTTC
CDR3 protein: CASSSRAYEQYF

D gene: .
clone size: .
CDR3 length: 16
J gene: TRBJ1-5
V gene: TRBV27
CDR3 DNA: TGTGCCAGCAGGGCCTCACCCGGGGGGGGGAATCAGCCCCAGCATTTT
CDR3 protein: CASRASPGGGNQPQHF

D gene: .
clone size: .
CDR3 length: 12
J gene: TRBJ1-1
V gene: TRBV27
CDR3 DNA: TGTGCCAGCAGCCGGGGGCTCACTGAAGCTTTCTTT
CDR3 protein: CASSRGLTEAFF

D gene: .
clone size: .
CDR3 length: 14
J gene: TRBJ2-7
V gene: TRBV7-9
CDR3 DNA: TGTGCCAGCAGCTGGACTCTAAGGTCCTACGAGCAGTACTTC
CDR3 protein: CASSWTLRSYEQYF

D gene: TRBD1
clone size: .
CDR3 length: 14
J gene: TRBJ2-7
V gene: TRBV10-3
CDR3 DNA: TGTGCCATCGGAGGACAGGAATTAACCTACGAGCAGTACTTC
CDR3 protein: CAIGGQELTYEQYF

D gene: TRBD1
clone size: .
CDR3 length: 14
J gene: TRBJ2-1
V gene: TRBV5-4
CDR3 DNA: TGTGCCAGCAGCTTCGGGACAGGGGTGGATGAGCAGTTCTTC
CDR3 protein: CASSFGTGVDEQFF

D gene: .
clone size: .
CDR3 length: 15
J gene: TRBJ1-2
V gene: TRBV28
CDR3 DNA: TGTGCCAGCAGCTATCCGTTGGGAGGGTATGAGGGCTACACCTTC
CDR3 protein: CASSYPLGGYEGYTF

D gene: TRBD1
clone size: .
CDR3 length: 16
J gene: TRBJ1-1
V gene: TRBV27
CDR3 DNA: TGTGCCAGCAGTTTAGGGGAGACAGGGAGGGAAACTGAAGCTTTCTTT
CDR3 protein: CASSLGETGRETEAFF

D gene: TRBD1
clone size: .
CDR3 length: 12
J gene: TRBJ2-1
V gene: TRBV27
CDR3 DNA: TGTGCCAGCCAACAGGGGGGCAATGAGCAGTTCTTC
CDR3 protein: CASQQGGNEQFF

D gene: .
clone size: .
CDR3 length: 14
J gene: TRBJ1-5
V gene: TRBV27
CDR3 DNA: TGTGCCAGCAGTTTATCAGGACGCAATCAGCCCCAGCATTTT
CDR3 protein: CASSLSGRNQPQHF

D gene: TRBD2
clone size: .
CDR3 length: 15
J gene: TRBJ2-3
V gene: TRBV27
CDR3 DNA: TGTGCCAGCAGTTTAAGCGGGGGGGCCGTAGATACGCAGTATTTT
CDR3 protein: CASSLSGGAVDTQYF

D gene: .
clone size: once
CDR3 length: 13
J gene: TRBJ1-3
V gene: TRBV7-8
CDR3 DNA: TGTGCCAGCAGGGCGGCGTCTGGAAACACCATATATTTT
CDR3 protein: CASRAASGNTIYF

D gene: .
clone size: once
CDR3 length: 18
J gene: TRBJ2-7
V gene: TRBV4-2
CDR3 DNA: TGTGCCAGCAGCCAAGAGGGGGGGGGCGGGGTCGCCTCCTACGAGCAGTACTTC
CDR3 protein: CASSQEGGGGVASYEQYF

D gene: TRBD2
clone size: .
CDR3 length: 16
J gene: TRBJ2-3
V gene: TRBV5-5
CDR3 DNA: TGTGCCAGCAGCATAGCTAGCGGGGGCGGTACAGATACGCAGTATTTT
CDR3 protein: CASSIASGGGTDTQYF

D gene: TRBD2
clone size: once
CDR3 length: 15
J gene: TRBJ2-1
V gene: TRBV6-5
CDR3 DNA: TGTGCCAGCAGCCCCGGGACTAGCGGGAGTCTTGGCACGTTCTTC
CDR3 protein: CASSPGTSGSLGTFF

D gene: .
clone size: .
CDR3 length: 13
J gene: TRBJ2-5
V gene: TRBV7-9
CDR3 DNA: TGTGCCAGCAGCTTAACGTACAGAGAGACCCAGTACTTC
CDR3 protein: CASSLTYRETQYF

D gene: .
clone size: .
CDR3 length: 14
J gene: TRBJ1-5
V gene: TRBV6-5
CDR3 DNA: TGTGCCAGCTCCACCGGGACGGGCAATCAGCCCCAGCATTTT
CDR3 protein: CASSTGTGNQPQHF

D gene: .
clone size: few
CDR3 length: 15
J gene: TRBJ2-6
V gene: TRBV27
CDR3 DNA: TGTGCCAGCAGTTTACAGTACTCTGGGGCCAACGTCCTGACTTTC
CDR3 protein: CASSLQYSGANVLTF

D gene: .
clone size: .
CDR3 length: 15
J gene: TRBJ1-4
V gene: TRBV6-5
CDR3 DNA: TGTGCCAGCAGTTACGGGGTCGAAGCCAGAGAAAAACTGTTTTTT
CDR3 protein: CASSYGVEAREKLFF

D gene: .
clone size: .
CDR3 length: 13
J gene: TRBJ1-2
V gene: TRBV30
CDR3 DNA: TGTGCCTGGAGACCGCTTGGGAGCTATGGCTACACCTTC
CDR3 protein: CAWRPLGSYGYTF

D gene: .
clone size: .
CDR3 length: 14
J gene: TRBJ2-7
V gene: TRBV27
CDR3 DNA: TGTGCCAGCAGTTTAACGCAGGGAATGTACGAGCAGTACTTC
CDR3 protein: CASSLTQGMYEQYF

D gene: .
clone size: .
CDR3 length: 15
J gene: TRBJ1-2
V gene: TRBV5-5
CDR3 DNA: TGTGCCAGCAGCTTGGACAGTTCAAGAAACTATGGCTACACCTTC
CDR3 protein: CASSLDSSRNYGYTF

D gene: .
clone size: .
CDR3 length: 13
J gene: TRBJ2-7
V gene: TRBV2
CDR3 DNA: TGTGCCAGCACGTCGGACCGACCCCACGAGCAGTACTTC
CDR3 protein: CASTSDRPHEQYF

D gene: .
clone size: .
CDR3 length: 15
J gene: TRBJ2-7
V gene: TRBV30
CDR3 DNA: TGTGCCTGGTGTAGCAAGGATCAGGCCTTCTACGAGCAGTACTTC
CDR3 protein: CAWCSKDQAFYEQYF

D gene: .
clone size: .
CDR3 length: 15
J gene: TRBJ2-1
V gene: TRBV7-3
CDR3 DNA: TGTGCCAGCAGCTTAATGGCACCCGTCTACAATGAGCAGTTCTTC
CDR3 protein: CASSLMAPVYNEQFF

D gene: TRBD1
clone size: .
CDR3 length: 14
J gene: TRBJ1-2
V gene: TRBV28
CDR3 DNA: TGTGCCAGCAGTTTAAGGGGGCTCAATTATGGCTACACCTTC
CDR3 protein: CASSLRGLNYGYTF

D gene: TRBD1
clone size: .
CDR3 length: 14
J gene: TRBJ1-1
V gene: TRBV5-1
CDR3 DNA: TGCGCCAGCAGCTTGGGTCAGGGGGCGGTTGAAGCTTTCTTT
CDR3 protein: CASSLGQGAVEAFF

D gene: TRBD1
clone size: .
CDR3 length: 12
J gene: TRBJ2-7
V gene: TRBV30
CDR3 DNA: TGTGCCTGGAGAGAGGGGGCGATCGAGCAGTACTTC
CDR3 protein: CAWREGAIEQYF

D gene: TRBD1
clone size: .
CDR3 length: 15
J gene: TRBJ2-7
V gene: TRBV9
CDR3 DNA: TGTGCCAGCAGCCCCAGCCCGGGACAGGCCTACGAGCAGTACTTC
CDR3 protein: CASSPSPGQAYEQYF

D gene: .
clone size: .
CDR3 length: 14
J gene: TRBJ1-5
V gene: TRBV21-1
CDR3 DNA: TGTGCCAGCAGCTTGGCCGGGGACGGTCAGCCCCAGCATTTT
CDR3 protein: CASSLAGDGQPQHF

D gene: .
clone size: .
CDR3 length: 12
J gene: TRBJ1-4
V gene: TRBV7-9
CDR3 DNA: TGTGCCAGCAGCTTAGGGCAGGGAGAACTGTTTTTT
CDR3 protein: CASSLGQGELFF

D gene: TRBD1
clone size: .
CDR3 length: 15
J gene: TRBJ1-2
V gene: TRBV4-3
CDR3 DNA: TGCGCCAGCAGCCCGTCGTTTAGGACAGGGGATGGCTACACCTTC
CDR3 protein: CASSPSFRTGDGYTF

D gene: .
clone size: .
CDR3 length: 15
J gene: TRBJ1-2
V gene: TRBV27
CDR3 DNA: TGTGCCAGCAGTTTAAGTCGGGGGAGTTACTATGGCTACACCTTC
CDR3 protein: CASSLSRGSYYGYTF

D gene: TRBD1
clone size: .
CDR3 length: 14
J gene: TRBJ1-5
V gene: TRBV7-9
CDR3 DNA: TGTGCCAGCAGCGCGGACAGGAACAATCAGCCCCAGCATTTT
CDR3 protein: CASSADRNNQPQHF

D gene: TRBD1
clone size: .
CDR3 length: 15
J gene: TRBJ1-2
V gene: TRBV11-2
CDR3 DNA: TGTGCCAGCAGCTTAGTGGACAGGGAGGCCTATGGCTACACCTTC
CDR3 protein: CASSLVDREAYGYTF

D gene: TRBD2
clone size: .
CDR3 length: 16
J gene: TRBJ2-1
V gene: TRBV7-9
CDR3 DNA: TGTGCCAGCAGCCGACCTCTAGCGGGGGGGCCCGATGAGCAGTTCTTC
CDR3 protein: CASSRPLAGGPDEQFF

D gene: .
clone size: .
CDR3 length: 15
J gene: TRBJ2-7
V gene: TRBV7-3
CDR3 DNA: TGTGCCAGCAGCCTAGGGTTGGGGAGCTCCTACGAGCAGTACTTC
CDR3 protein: CASSLGLGSSYEQYF

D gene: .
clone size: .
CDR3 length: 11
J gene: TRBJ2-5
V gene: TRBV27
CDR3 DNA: TGTGCCAGCTGGGGACAAGAGACCCAGTACTTC
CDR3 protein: CASWGQETQYF

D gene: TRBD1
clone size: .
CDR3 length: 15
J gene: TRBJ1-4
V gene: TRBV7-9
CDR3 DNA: TGTGCCAGCAGCCGACCGGGACAGGGGACTGAAAAACTGTTTTTT
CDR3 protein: CASSRPGQGTEKLFF

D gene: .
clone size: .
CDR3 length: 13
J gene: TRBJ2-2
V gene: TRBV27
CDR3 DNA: TGTGCCAGCAGTTACTCGGACACCGGGGAGCTGTTTTTT
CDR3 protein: CASSYSDTGELFF

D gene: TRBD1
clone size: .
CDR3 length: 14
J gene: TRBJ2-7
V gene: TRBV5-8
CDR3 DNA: TGTGCCAGCAGTTGGACACAGGGGTCCTACGAGCAGTACTTC
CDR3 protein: CASSWTQGSYEQYF

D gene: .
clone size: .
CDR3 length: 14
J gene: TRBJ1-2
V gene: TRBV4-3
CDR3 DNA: TGCGCCAGCAGCCGGGAACAGGGAACCTATGGCTACACCTTC
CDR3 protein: CASSREQGTYGYTF